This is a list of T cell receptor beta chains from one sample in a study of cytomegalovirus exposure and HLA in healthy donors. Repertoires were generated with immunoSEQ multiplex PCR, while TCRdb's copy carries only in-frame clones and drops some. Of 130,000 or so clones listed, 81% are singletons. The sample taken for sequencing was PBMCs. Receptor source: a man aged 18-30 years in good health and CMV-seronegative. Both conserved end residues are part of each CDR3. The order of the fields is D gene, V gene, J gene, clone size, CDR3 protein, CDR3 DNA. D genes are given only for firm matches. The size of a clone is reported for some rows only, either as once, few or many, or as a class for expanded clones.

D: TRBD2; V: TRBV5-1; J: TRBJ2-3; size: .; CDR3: CASSLAGGTDTQYF; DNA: TGCGCCAGCAGCCTCGCGGGAGGCACAGATACGCAGTATTTT
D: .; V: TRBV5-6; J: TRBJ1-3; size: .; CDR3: CASSLGTGLVAGNTIYF; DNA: TGTGCCAGCAGCTTGGGAACAGGGCTTGTTGCTGGAAACACCATATATTTT
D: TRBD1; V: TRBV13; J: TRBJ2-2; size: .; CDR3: CASSLRDRDGTGELFF; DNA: TGTGCCAGCAGCTTAAGGGACAGGGATGGTACCGGGGAGCTGTTTTTT
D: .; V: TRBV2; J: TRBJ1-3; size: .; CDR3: CASSQQRISSGNTIYF; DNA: TGTGCCAGCAGCCAACAGAGAATCAGCTCTGGAAACACCATATATTTT
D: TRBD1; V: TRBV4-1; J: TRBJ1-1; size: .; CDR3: CASSHPTGAAVNTEAFF; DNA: TGCGCCAGCAGCCATCCTACAGGGGCCGCGGTGAACACTGAAGCTTTCTTT
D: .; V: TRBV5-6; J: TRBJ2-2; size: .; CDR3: CASSLAPTGELFF; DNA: TGTGCCAGCAGCTTGGCTCCCACCGGGGAGCTGTTTTTT
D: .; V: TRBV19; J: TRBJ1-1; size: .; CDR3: CASSISGSTEAFF; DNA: TGTGCCAGTAGTATATCAGGATCCACTGAAGCTTTCTTT
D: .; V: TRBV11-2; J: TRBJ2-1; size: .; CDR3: CASSLTGTVRNNEQFF; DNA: TGTGCCAGCAGCTTAACTGGGACTGTGAGGAACAATGAGCAGTTCTTC
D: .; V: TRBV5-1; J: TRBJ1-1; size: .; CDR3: CASRGGQDTEAFF; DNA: TGCGCCAGCAGGGGAGGACAAGACACTGAAGCTTTCTTT
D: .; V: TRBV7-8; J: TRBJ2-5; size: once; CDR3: CASSLGLGWETQYF; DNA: TGTGCCAGCAGCTTAGGACTTGGGTGGGAGACCCAGTACTTC
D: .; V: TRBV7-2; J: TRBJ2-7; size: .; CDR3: CASSLVTEISYEQYF; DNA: TGTGCCAGCAGCTTAGTGACGGAGATTTCCTACGAGCAGTACTTC
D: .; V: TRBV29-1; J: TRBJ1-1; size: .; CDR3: CSVAAGNSNTEAFF; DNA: TGCAGCGTTGCGGCAGGAAATTCGAACACTGAAGCTTTCTTT
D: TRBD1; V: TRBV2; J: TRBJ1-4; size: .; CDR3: CASRHQGGTNEKLFF; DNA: TGTGCCAGCAGGCATCAGGGGGGAACTAATGAAAAACTGTTTTTT
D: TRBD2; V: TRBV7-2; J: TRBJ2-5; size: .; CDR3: CASSLLTSGGKETQYF; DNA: TGTGCCAGCAGCCTTTTGACTAGCGGGGGAAAAGAGACCCAGTACTTC
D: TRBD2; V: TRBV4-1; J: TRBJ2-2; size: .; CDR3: CASSQPGLANTGELFF; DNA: TGCGCCAGCAGCCAACCCGGACTAGCGAACACCGGGGAGCTGTTTTTT
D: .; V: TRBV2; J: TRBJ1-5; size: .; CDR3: CASRTGQTPSNQPQHF; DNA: TGTGCCAGCAGGACCGGACAGACGCCTAGCAATCAGCCCCAGCATTTT
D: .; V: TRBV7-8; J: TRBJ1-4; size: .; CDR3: CASSPFEGSNEKLFF; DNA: TGTGCCAGCAGCCCCTTCGAGGGCTCTAATGAAAAACTGTTTTTT
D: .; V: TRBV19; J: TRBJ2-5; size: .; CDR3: CASSRDTASTQYF; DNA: TGTGCCAGTAGTAGGGACACCGCATCGACCCAGTACTTC
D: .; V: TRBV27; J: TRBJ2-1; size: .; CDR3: CASSYGVDNEQFF; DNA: TGTGCCAGCAGTTACGGGGTTGACAATGAGCAGTTCTTC
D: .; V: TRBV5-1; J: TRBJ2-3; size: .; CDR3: CASSPDSPVGTDTQYF; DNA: TGCGCCAGCAGCCCGGACAGCCCCGTAGGTACAGATACGCAGTATTTT
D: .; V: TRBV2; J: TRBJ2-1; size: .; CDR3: CASSSTGTSYNEQFF; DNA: TGTGCCAGCAGTTCCACCGGGACTTCCTACAATGAGCAGTTCTTC
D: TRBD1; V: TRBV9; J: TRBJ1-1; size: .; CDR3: CASRPPGGTEAFF; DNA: TGTGCCAGCAGACCTCCAGGGGGCACTGAAGCTTTCTTT